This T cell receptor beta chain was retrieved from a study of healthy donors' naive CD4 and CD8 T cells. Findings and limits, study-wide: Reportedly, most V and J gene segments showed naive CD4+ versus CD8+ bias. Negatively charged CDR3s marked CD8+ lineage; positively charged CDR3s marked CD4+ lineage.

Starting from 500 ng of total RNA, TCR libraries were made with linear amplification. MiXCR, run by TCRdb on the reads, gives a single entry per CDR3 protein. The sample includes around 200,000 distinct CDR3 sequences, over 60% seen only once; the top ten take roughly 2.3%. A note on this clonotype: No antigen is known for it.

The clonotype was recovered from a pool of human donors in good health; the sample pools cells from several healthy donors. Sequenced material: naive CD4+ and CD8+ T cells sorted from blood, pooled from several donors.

The CDR3 DNA reads TGCGCCAGCAGCCAAGCCCCTAGTAGCACAGATACGCAGTATTTT. Protein: CASSQAPSSTDTQYF. This chain connects TRBV4-3 to TRBJ2-3; D is unresolved. V was cut by 1 base and J by 0 bases, with 8 bases left in between. The CDR3 sequence is 15 residues long. The germline V gene has CDR1 LGHNA and CDR2 YSLEER.